This TCR beta chain comes out of a study of brain T cells in children with intractable seizures. The germline CDR1 and CDR2 sequences are LNHDA and SQIVND (reference sequence). CDR3 length equals 10 residues. V lost 6 bases and J lost 6, with 3 bases in between. TCRdb's copy holds only in-frame clones and misses some; the assay was immunoSEQ multiplex PCR. The repertoire holds under 150,000 clones, with around 94% as singletons. The chain is built from TRBV19 and TRBJ1-5; no definite D call. The sequences come from peripheral blood, collected at surgery. The TCR originated in a boy in the first two years of life with hemimegalencephaly and intractable seizures. The CDR3 is CASRGQPQHF. CDR3 coding DNA: TGTGCCAGTAGGGGTCAGCCCCAGCATTTT.